Listed below are T cell receptor beta chains from one sample, sequenced in a study of blood T cell repertoires in COVID-19. TCRdb keeps only in-frame clones here, not all; method: immunoSEQ multiplex PCR. Seen here are more than 300,000 clones, about nine tenths observed once, and the top ten hold about 7%. What was sequenced was peripheral blood. These receptors all come from a woman in her sixties or seventies with COVID-19, enrolled during active disease. CDR3s include the opening cysteine and the closing phenylalanine or tryptophan. Fields, in order: clone size, V gene, D gene, J gene, CDR3 length, CDR3 protein, CDR3 DNA. A D gene is named only where the DNA matches it firmly. Clone sizes are given selectively: once, few, many, or a class where the clone is expanded.

clone size: NA
V gene: TRBV6-6
D gene: TRBD1
J gene: TRBJ1-5
CDR3 length: 17
CDR3 protein: CASSRRDRGYSNQPQHF
CDR3 DNA: TGTGCCAGCAGTCGACGGGACAGGGGCTATAGCAATCAGCCCCAGCATTTT

clone size: once
V gene: TRBV5-5
D gene: NA
J gene: TRBJ2-7
CDR3 length: 16
CDR3 protein: CASSYAPGVSSYEQYF
CDR3 DNA: TGTGCCAGCAGCTACGCTCCCGGGGTCAGTTCCTACGAGCAGTACTTC

clone size: once
V gene: TRBV27
D gene: NA
J gene: TRBJ2-2
CDR3 length: 16
CDR3 protein: CASRFGGALRTGELFF
CDR3 DNA: TGTGCCAGCAGGTTTGGGGGGGCCTTAAGAACCGGGGAGCTGTTTTTT

clone size: NA
V gene: TRBV5-1
D gene: NA
J gene: TRBJ1-2
CDR3 length: 14
CDR3 protein: CASRGGRLLDGYTF
CDR3 DNA: TGCGCCAGCAGGGGGGGAAGACTGTTAGATGGCTACACCTTC

clone size: once
V gene: TRBV3-1/TRBV3-2
D gene: NA
J gene: TRBJ2-5
CDR3 length: 13
CDR3 protein: CASSLRGGETQYF
CDR3 DNA: TGTGCCAGCAGCCTTAGAGGCGGGGAGACCCAGTACTTC

clone size: once
V gene: TRBV7-3
D gene: TRBD1
J gene: TRBJ2-3
CDR3 length: 16
CDR3 protein: CASSSTGQDKTDTQYF
CDR3 DNA: TGTGCCAGCAGCTCAACGGGACAGGATAAAACCGATACGCAGTATTTT

clone size: NA
V gene: TRBV7-2
D gene: NA
J gene: TRBJ1-2
CDR3 length: 11
CDR3 protein: CASSLDLGYTF
CDR3 DNA: TGTGCCAGCAGCTTAGATCTTGGCTACACCTTC

clone size: NA
V gene: TRBV6-2/TRBV6-3
D gene: NA
J gene: TRBJ1-5
CDR3 length: 12
CDR3 protein: CASSSPHQPQHF
CDR3 DNA: TGTGCCAGCAGTTCCCCTCATCAGCCCCAGCATTTT

clone size: NA
V gene: TRBV28
D gene: TRBD1
J gene: TRBJ2-7
CDR3 length: 16
CDR3 protein: CASSWSFGTGTHEQYF
CDR3 DNA: TGTGCCAGCAGTTGGTCTTTCGGGACAGGGACCCACGAGCAGTACTTC

clone size: NA
V gene: TRBV24-1
D gene: NA
J gene: TRBJ2-6
CDR3 length: 16
CDR3 protein: CATSEPTGPGANVLTF
CDR3 DNA: TGTGCCACCAGTGAACCAACAGGGCCTGGGGCCAACGTCCTGACTTTC

clone size: NA
V gene: TRBV19
D gene: NA
J gene: TRBJ2-2
CDR3 length: 14
CDR3 protein: CASSPQGNTGELFF
CDR3 DNA: TGTGCCAGTAGTCCCCAGGGGAACACCGGGGAGCTGTTTTTT

clone size: few
V gene: TRBV2
D gene: NA
J gene: TRBJ1-5
CDR3 length: 16
CDR3 protein: CASRAPTGYSNQPQHF
CDR3 DNA: TGTGCCAGCAGAGCACCTACAGGGTACAGCAATCAGCCCCAGCATTTT

clone size: NA
V gene: TRBV7-9
D gene: TRBD2
J gene: TRBJ2-5
CDR3 length: 15
CDR3 protein: CASSFTGGYQETQYF
CDR3 DNA: TGTGCCAGCAGCTTCACGGGGGGGTACCAAGAGACCCAGTACTTC

clone size: NA
V gene: TRBV28
D gene: TRBD2
J gene: TRBJ2-3
CDR3 length: 16
CDR3 protein: CASSQLRRGGSDTQYF
CDR3 DNA: TGTGCCAGCAGTCAACTTCGGCGGGGGGGCAGCGATACGCAGTATTTT

clone size: NA
V gene: TRBV9
D gene: NA
J gene: TRBJ2-1
CDR3 length: 14
CDR3 protein: CASSRDITPNEQFF
CDR3 DNA: TGTGCCAGCAGCAGGGACATCACGCCCAATGAGCAGTTCTTC

clone size: few
V gene: TRBV30
D gene: TRBD2
J gene: TRBJ2-5
CDR3 length: 16
CDR3 protein: CAWRLTSGGAGETQYF
CDR3 DNA: TGTGCCTGGAGACTGACTAGCGGGGGGGCCGGAGAGACCCAGTACTTC

clone size: many
V gene: TRBV19
D gene: NA
J gene: TRBJ2-7
CDR3 length: 16
CDR3 protein: CASKSTVRGSYYEQYF
CDR3 DNA: TGTGCCAGTAAAAGTACGGTCCGGGGGAGCTACTACGAGCAGTACTTC